This is a list of T cell receptor beta chains from one sample in a study of T cell repertoires in cytomegalovirus infection. In TCRdb, the reads were re-called with MiXCR into one record per CDR3 protein. This table holds 250,000 to 300,000 distinct CDR3 sequences, approximately 15% found once. Specimen: CD8+ T cells from PBMCs. The receptors originated from a human donor in good health (CMV status not recorded). Some clones in this sample may be carry-over from other donors' samples. Both conserved end residues are part of each CDR3. D genes are given only for firm matches. Only part of the rows carry a size: once, few, many, or a class if the clone is expanded.

CDR3 DNA	CDR3 protein	D gene	clone size	J gene	V gene
TGTGCCAGCAGCTTAGCCCCCGGGACGGATACTTTCTCTGGAAACACCATATATTTT	CASSLAPGTDTFSGNTIYF	.	many	TRBJ1-3	TRBV7-9
TGTGCCATCAGTGAAAGGATCTATAATTCACCCCTCCACTTT	CAISERIYNSPLHF	.	.	TRBJ1-6	TRBV10-3
TGTGCCAGCAGTACTAGCTATGGCTACACCTTC	CASSTSYGYTF	.	few	TRBJ1-2	TRBV7-9
TGCAGCGTCTTAGGCACCGGGGAGCTGTTTTTT	CSVLGTGELFF	.	.	TRBJ2-2	TRBV29-1
TGCAGCGTTGACCGGCCAAACACAGATACGCAGTATTTT	CSVDRPNTDTQYF	.	.	TRBJ2-3	TRBV29-1
TGTGCCAGCAGCCGAAAGAGGACAGGGGGGGGTTACGAGCAGTACTTC	CASSRKRTGGGYEQYF	TRBD1	many	TRBJ2-7	TRBV7-6
TGTGCCAGCAGCCCACGTGGGGCAGTTAGCACAGATACGCAGTATTTT	CASSPRGAVSTDTQYF	.	many	TRBJ2-3	TRBV7-9
TGTGCCAGCAGCCCCGGTGGAGTGGGAGAGCAGTTCTTC	CASSPGGVGEQFF	.	.	TRBJ2-1	TRBV12-3/TRBV12-4
TGTGCCAGCAGCTTAGGGTGGACGGATAATGAAAAACTGTTTTTT	CASSLGWTDNEKLFF	.	many	TRBJ1-4	TRBV7-8
TGTGCCAGCAGCCAAGGTCTGAAAACGAACACCGGGGAGCTGTTTTTT	CASSQGLKTNTGELFF	.	.	TRBJ2-2	TRBV3-1
TGTGCCAGCAGCTTAGTTTCTGCATCCGATACGCAGTATTTT	CASSLVSASDTQYF	.	few	TRBJ2-3	TRBV7-9
TGCAGTGCTAGAAGTCCCCGGGTGGACTCCTACGAGCAGTACTTC	CSARSPRVDSYEQYF	.	.	TRBJ2-7	TRBV20-1
TGTGCCACCAGCAGGGCCCGGACAGAAAATGAAAAACTGTTTTTT	CATSRARTENEKLFF	.	few	TRBJ1-4	TRBV15
TGTGCCAGCAGCCAAGGAGCAGGGGAGACTGAAGCTTTCTTT	CASSQGAGETEAFF	.	few	TRBJ1-1	TRBV4-2
TGTGCCAGCAGTTTACGTCTGGGGCGAGGCTACACCTTC	CASSLRLGRGYTF	.	few	TRBJ1-2	TRBV27
TGCGCCAGCAGCCCCTCTGTTGGGGCCTACGAGCAGTACTTC	CASSPSVGAYEQYF	.	many	TRBJ2-7	TRBV4-1
TGTGCCAGCAGCTTAAGTGCAGGGAACGGCTACACCTTC	CASSLSAGNGYTF	.	few	TRBJ1-2	TRBV7-9
TGTGCCAGCAGCCCAGACAAGATGTCTGAAGCTTTCTTT	CASSPDKMSEAFF	.	.	TRBJ1-1	TRBV6-5
TGTGCCAGCAGTTTCTCCCTGATGGGGAGGGACAGTGCTAATCAAGAGACCCAGTACTTC	CASSFSLMGRDSANQETQYF	.	.	TRBJ2-5	TRBV6-6
TGTGCCAGCAGCCCAACGGACTACTACGAGCAGTACTTC	CASSPTDYYEQYF	.	many	TRBJ2-7	TRBV3-1
TGTGCCAGCAGCCTCCCGGGCCTTGGGACTGAAGCTTTCTTT	CASSLPGLGTEAFF	.	few	TRBJ1-1	TRBV7-4
TGTGCCAGCACCCAACTCAGTTCGCAGTATTTT	CASTQLSSQYF	.	.	TRBJ2-3	TRBV7-9
TGTGCCAGCAGTTACTCGATTGGACTCGCGAACACCGGGGAGCTGTTTTTT	CASSYSIGLANTGELFF	.	.	TRBJ2-2	TRBV6-5
TGTGCCAGCAGCTTATCGTCAGGGGGGTACGAGCAGTACTTC	CASSLSSGGYEQYF	.	.	TRBJ2-7	TRBV7-6
TGCAGCGGCCCTCATTGGGGGGAGGCGTTATCCGGGGCCAACGTCCTGACTTTC	CSGPHWGEALSGANVLTF	.	.	TRBJ2-6	TRBV29-1
TGTGCCAGTAGCGAAACTAAGAACACTGAAGCTTTCTTT	CASSETKNTEAFF	.	.	TRBJ1-1	TRBV19
TGTGCCAGCACCACCGGGACAGGGTTTGTTACGCAGTATTTT	CASTTGTGFVTQYF	TRBD1	many	TRBJ2-3	TRBV12-3/TRBV12-4
TGTGCCAGCAGTTACGACCCGACTAGCGGGGAGAGCTCCTACAATGAGCAGTTCTTC	CASSYDPTSGESSYNEQFF	TRBD2	.	TRBJ2-1	TRBV6-2/TRBV6-3
TGTGCCAGCAGCTTCGGGGCCTCCTACGAGCAGTACTTC	CASSFGASYEQYF	.	many	TRBJ2-7	TRBV7-2
TGTGCCAGCAGCCCGGGACCGATGGAAGGCAATGAGCAGTTCTTC	CASSPGPMEGNEQFF	.	many	TRBJ2-1	TRBV7-2
TGTGCCAGCAGTGCCACGGGGCCATACTCTATCCAAGAGACCCAGTACTTC	CASSATGPYSIQETQYF	.	few	TRBJ2-5	TRBV2